The clone carrying this T cell receptor (beta chain) was counted a few times. The antigen remains undetermined. The data are from a study of human T cells and chemical hapten exposure. Study details: Across its 20 to 25 weeks, the study gave patients weekly diphenylcyclopropenone doses to the scalp. Overall study findings and caveats: Among expanded TCRs, significantly more large CDR3 similarity clusters formed than among controls.

Time point meaning: patch test 1, 2 weeks after DPC sensitization. Treatment reported: therapeutic diphenylcyclopropenone sensitization with weekly scalp DPC. Before extraction, the whole blood was not fractionated, and total RNA was taken from it. In the source study's methods: Per sample, the median was around 100,000 TCRs, with values from roughly 23,000 to 640,000. TCRdb itself ran the RACE reads through MiXCR, one entry per CDR3 protein. Clone size and V and J calls follow TCRdb, not the original study. The sample includes around 150,000 distinct CDR3 sequences, about 15% of them seen just once. The germline V gene has CDR1 SGHRS and CDR2 YFSETQ. V lost 0 bases and J lost 5; bases outside the gene matches: 5. CDR3 length equals 14 residues.

This sample comprised whole blood, obtained in connection with sensitization to the hapten diphenylcyclopropenone (DPC). The receptor's source is a young woman with alopecia areata. Some clones in this sample may be carry-over from other donors' samples. This chain connects TRBV5-1 to TRBJ2-7; 7 bases are a match to TRBD2. This chain's CDR3 is CASSLVPGGNEQYF. CDR3 nucleotide sequence: TGCGCCAGCAGCTTGGTGCCGGGAGGTAACGAGCAGTACTTC.